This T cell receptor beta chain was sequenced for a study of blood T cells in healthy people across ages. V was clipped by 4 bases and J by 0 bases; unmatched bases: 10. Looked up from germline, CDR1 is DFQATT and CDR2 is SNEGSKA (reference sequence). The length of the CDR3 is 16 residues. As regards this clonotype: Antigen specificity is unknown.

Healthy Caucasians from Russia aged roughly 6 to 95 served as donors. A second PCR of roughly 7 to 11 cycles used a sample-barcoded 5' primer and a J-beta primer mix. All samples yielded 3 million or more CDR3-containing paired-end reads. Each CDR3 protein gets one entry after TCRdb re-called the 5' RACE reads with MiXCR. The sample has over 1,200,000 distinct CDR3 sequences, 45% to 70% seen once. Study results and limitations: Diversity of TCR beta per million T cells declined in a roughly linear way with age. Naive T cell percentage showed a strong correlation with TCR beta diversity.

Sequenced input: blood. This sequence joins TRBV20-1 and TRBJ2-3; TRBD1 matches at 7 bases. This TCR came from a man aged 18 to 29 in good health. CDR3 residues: CSANNRGRPSTDTQYF. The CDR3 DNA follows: TGCAGTGCTAATAACAGGGGCCGACCTAGCACAGATACGCAGTATTTT.